This T cell receptor beta chain appears in the sequencing data of a study of spatial heterogeneity in lung cancer. CDR3 size: 12 residues. CDR1 is SGHTA and CDR2 is FQGNSA in the germline V gene. V shed 4 bases and J shed 0 bases, with 4 bases lying between them. The time point: sample taken at primary tumor resection. Unsorted whole RNA samples from tumor, nontumor lung or frozen PBMC were sequenced. Untreated early-stage non-small cell lung cancer patients, approximately 76 in total, were the donors. This clonotype has ten or more counts. TCR cDNA molecules each had a unique molecular identifier. TCRdb re-called the 5' RACE reads through MiXCR, storing one row per CDR3 protein. The sample contains under 40,000 distinct CDR3 sequences, around 5.2% of which appear only once.

This receptor was identified in a female donor with early-stage non-small cell lung cancer. The chain recombines TRBV7-2 with TRBJ2-7, with D hard to call. Specimen: PBMCs, collected at surgery. CDR3 DNA: TGTGCCAGCAGCTCTAGCTCCTACGAGCAGTACTTC. It encodes CASSSSSYEQYF.